Listed below are T cell receptor beta chains from one sample, sequenced in a study of T cells in Graves' hyperthyroidism and ophthalmopathy. Each CDR3 protein gets one entry after TCRdb re-called the multiplex PCR reads with MiXCR. The table lists about 570,000 distinct CDR3 sequences, more than 45% of them singletons. The sample consisted of peripheral blood or thyroid tissue (not recorded which). The receptor set was obtained from an adult woman with Graves' disease, either hyperthyroidism or ophthalmopathy (not recorded which). CDR3s include the opening cysteine and the closing phenylalanine or tryptophan. Each record gives: clone size, J gene, D gene, V gene, CDR3 DNA, CDR3 protein. D genes are given only for firm matches. Some rows have no size entry. The others give once, few or many, or a class for an expanded clone.

>many|TRBJ1-2|NA|TRBV5-4
TGTGCCAGCAGCTTTGGGGGACACCAGAGCTATGGCTACACCTTC
CASSFGGHQSYGYTF
>many|TRBJ2-5|TRBD2|TRBV7-9
TGTGCCAGCAGCCCTGTCGTTAGTCCCAACCTAGGCGGTCTCTGGCGGGAGTACCAAGAGACCCAGTACTTC
CASSPVVSPNLGGLWREYQETQYF
>NA|TRBJ1-2|NA|TRBV25-1
TGTGCCAGCAGAGACTCAGGGTTATTTGGCTACACCTTC
CASRDSGLFGYTF
>NA|TRBJ2-7|NA|TRBV4-1
TGCGCCAGCAGCCCGCCTTTTGGGACGCCGGTCGGCGAGCAGTACTTC
CASSPPFGTPVGEQYF
>NA|TRBJ2-6|NA|TRBV7-3
TGTGCCAGCAGCTTAGACGCGGGTCGGACCAACGTCCTGACTTTC
CASSLDAGRTNVLTF
>many|TRBJ2-5|TRBD2|TRBV7-2
TGTGCCAGCAGCGTGGGACTAGCGGAGCAAGAGACCCAGTACTTC
CASSVGLAEQETQYF
>few|TRBJ2-5|NA|TRBV2
TGTGCCATCAGTGATTCCCAGGATCAGCCCCAGTACTTC
CAISDSQDQPQYF
>many|TRBJ1-4|TRBD1|TRBV10-3
TGTGCCACTACCCAAGGCGGGACAGGGGACGAAAAACTGTTTTTT
CATTQGGTGDEKLFF
>NA|TRBJ2-5|NA|TRBV5-1
TGCGCCAGCAGTGCTACGGGGGGCCTCCAAGAGACCCAGTACTTC
CASSATGGLQETQYF
>many|TRBJ2-7|TRBD1|TRBV10-3
TGTGCCACCAGGGGACAGGGGACGGGGAATTTCTACGAGCAGTACTTC
CATRGQGTGNFYEQYF
>NA|TRBJ2-6|TRBD1|TRBV5-8
TGTGCCAGCAGCTTGGCAGGGGGCTACGTCCTGACTTTC
CASSLAGGYVLTF
>many|TRBJ2-3|TRBD2|TRBV28
TGTGCCAGCAGTTCCCCTAGCGGGAACACAGATACGCAGTATTTT
CASSSPSGNTDTQYF
>many|TRBJ1-1|NA|TRBV24-1
TGTGCCACCGAGGGGCGGGTCTCTGGGACTGAAGCTTTCTTT
CATEGRVSGTEAFF
>NA|TRBJ1-6|TRBD1|TRBV19
TGTGCCAGTAGTTCCGCCGGACAGGCCCTGGGGGATTCACCCCTCCACTTT
CASSSAGQALGDSPLHF
>once|TRBJ2-2|NA|TRBV12-3/TRBV12-4
TGTGCCAGCAGTTTAATGGGACTCTCGAACACCGGGGAGCTGTTTTTT
CASSLMGLSNTGELFF
>NA|TRBJ2-7|TRBD2|TRBV7-9
TGTGCCAGCAGCCCCTCGGGGGGTAGCGGCTACGAGCAGTACTTC
CASSPSGGSGYEQYF
>NA|TRBJ1-1|NA|TRBV7-8
TGTGCCAGCAGCCAGGGACGGGAGAGGACTGAAGCTTTCTTT
CASSQGRERTEAFF